This T cell receptor (beta chain) appears in the sequencing data of a study of T cell changes during pregnancy in multiple sclerosis (dated by TCRdb to the late 2010s). Notes on the research overall: In women with multiple sclerosis, the researchers looked at how the T cell repertoire shifted as pregnancy progressed.

On this clone itself: Its antigen is still unknown. Base qualities are not recorded, but no much larger clone differs from it by a single base.

Library preparation used the immunoSEQ multiplex PCR assay. TCRdb took this table from immuneACCESS and kept in-frame rearrangements with V and J called. Such tables lack part of the clones; where checked against another copy, unresolved V genes explain under half of the gap, and the rest is unexplained. The sample has 52,000 or so clones on record, around 90% of them singletons. Under 0.3% of the sample belongs to the ten largest clones. Looking up the germline V gene yields CDR1 MNHNS and CDR2 SASEGT. V is reduced by 7 bases and J by 0 bases, leaving a spacing of 9 bases between them. The CDR3 holds 13 amino acids from the cysteine to the phenylalanine. Only the CDR3 portion is preserved as DNA: 39 bases, with reading frame beginning at the first base.

The sequence derives from a female donor with multiple sclerosis, enrolled in a pregnancy study. Recombination connected TRBV6-1 to TRBJ1-2, with TRBD1 perhaps the D gene, on 5 matching bases. This sample comprised CD4+ T cells from peripheral blood mononuclear cells, obtained in the second trimester of pregnancy. The CDR3 in this case is CASKRQTNYGYTF. The nucleotide sequence is TGTGCCAGCAAGCGACAGACTAACTATGGCTACACCTTC.